The clone carrying this T cell receptor (beta chain) counts as medium-sized. In TCRdb, the 5' RACE reads were re-called with MiXCR into one record per CDR3 protein. The table lists fewer than 50,000 distinct CDR3 sequences, roughly 12% of them singletons. The data originate from a study of neurological immune-mediated disorders. CDR3 length: 18 residues. V was pared by 4 bases and J by 3 bases, with 5 bases of the junction left unmatched. Germline V gene lookup returns CDR1 MDHEN and CDR2 SYDVKM. The time point denotes: longitudinal time-point 3. V gene TRBV28 combines with J gene TRBJ2-2, with 16 bases fitting TRBD2. The TCR originated in a man between 25 and 39 years old in good health. The specimen was PBMCs. The DNA for the CDR3 is TGTGCCAGCAGTTCCGGGACTAGCGGGAGGGTAGACACCGGGGAGCTGTTTTTT. Translating it yields CASSSGTSGRVDTGELFF.